This TCR beta chain was sequenced in a study of cytomegalovirus exposure and HLA in healthy donors. Study results and limitations: Cytomegalovirus association was listed for about 170 TCR beta chains. Reported performance of the classifier showed diagnosis of cytomegalovirus status with high specificity and sensitivity.

Note on this clone: The antigen is not known.

With 60 Vbeta and 13 Jbeta primers, the PCR was carried out. As originally analysed: In a later analysis, 80 million to 100 million unique TCR beta chains included roughly 11 million shared by two or more donors. Clones were read by immunoSEQ multiplex PCR, and TCRdb kept only the in-frame ones, dropping some. That table furnishes V, J and clone size, whereas the DNA furnished D and trimming. The table records more than 140,000 clones, around 65% of them present only once. The sequence was obtained from a woman aged 30 to 39 in good health and CMV-seropositive. The sample was PBMCs.

The CDR3 sequence is CASARLEDTQYF. The CDR3 DNA follows: TGTGCCAGCGCGAGACTAGAAGATACGCAGTATTTT. The chain carries TRBV27 and TRBJ2-3; a weak D match, TRBD2 (6 bases). Germline V gene sequence: CDR1 MNHEY, CDR2 SMNVEV (reference sequence). Deletions cut 8 bases from V and 5 bases from J, with 11 bases between. The CDR3 runs to 12 residues.